The 9 T cell receptor beta chains given below trace back to one sample, sequenced in a study of neurological immune-mediated disorders. TCRdb analysed the 5' RACE reads with MiXCR anew, one entry per CDR3 protein. The sample includes tens of thousands of distinct CDR3 sequences, around 6% of them seen just once. Material for sequencing was CD4+ T cells from blood. All receptors derive from a woman aged 40 to 55 in good health.

This clonotype occurred many times. The V and J genes are TRBV24-1 and TRBJ1-1; 7 bases map to TRBD1. The V segment lost 5 bases and the J segment 0 bases; nucleotides outside the gene matches: 2. CDR1 is KGHDR, CDR2 SFDVKD, per germline. The CDR3 totals 14 residues. The CDR3 coding sequence is TGTGCCACCAGTGGCAGGGGGTTGAACACTGAAGCTTTCTTT. The encoded protein is CATSGRGLNTEAFF.

This clonotype was counted ten times or more. This chain joins TRBV7-9 and TRBJ1-2; 11 nucleotides align to TRBD1. The germline V gene encodes CDR1 SEHNR and CDR2 FQNEAQ (reference sequence). CDR3 size: 17 residues. Losses at the gene ends were 4 bases for V and 7 bases for J; bases not matched to a gene: 14. The CDR3 bases are TGTGCCAGCAGCTCACCGGGACAGGGGGAAAGTTGGTTTGGCTACACCTTC. It specifies CASSSPGQGESWFGYTF.

In the case of this clonotype: This sequence may be a read error, since a much larger clone differs from it by one base. The rearrangement joins TRBV7-7 to TRBJ2-5; tentatively, D is TRBD1 (6 bases). This CDR3 is built from 15 residues. Germline V gives CDR1 SSHAT, CDR2 FNYEAQ (reference sequence). CDR3 nucleotides: TGTGCTAGCAGCTTAGGTCCCCAGGGGCTAGAGACCCAGTACTTC. It translates to CASSLGPQGLETQYF.

This clonotype has ten or more counts. This chain joins TRBV7-2 and TRBJ2-7; D assignment may be TRBD1 or TRBD2 (5 bases each). The germline V gene has CDR1 SGHTA and CDR2 FQGNSA. Trimming took 2 bases from V and 6 from J, leaving 11 bases between them. CDR3 length: 13 amino acids. The CDR3 sequence is CASSLLGELEQYF. The DNA for the CDR3 is TGTGCCAGCAGCTTATTGGGGGAGCTCGAGCAGTACTTC.

This clonotype was seen many times. The rearrangement joins TRBV20-1 to TRBJ2-1; 12 positions match TRBD2. The trim removed 6 bases at V and 7 bases at J, leaving 7 bases unmatched. The CDR3 spans 14 residues. In germline, CDR1 is DFQATT, CDR2 SNEGSKA (reference sequence). CDR3 nucleotides: TGCAGTGCAAGGACTAGCGGGATACCGAATGAGCAGTTCTTC. This encodes CSARTSGIPNEQFF.

This clonotype has at least ten counts. The genes are TRBV20-1 and TRBJ2-5, with D possibly matching TRBD1 (5 bases). CDR1 and CDR2 from the germline V gene are DFQATT and SNEGSKA (reference sequence). Trimming removed 6 bases from V and 2 bases from J, with 13 bases in between. CDR3 length: 13 residues. CDR3 amino acids: CSAKGHGQETQYF. The CDR3 bases are TGCAGTGCCAAAGGACACGGACAAGAGACCCAGTACTTC.

This clonotype was picked up many times. The chain joins TRBV20-1 to TRBJ2-7, with D unclear. Germline values: CDR1 DFQATT, CDR2 SNEGSKA (reference sequence). The CDR3 totals 12 residues. V lost 3 bases to trimming and J lost 2 bases, with 8 bases between them. Here the CDR3 reads CSARARTYEQYF. CDR3 coding DNA: TGCAGTGCTAGGGCCAGGACCTACGAGCAGTACTTC.

This clonotype has at least ten counts. The rearrangement uses TRBV5-6 and TRBJ1-3; D ambiguous. The CDR3 spans 14 residues. The V gene lost 0 bases and the J gene lost 1 base, with 5 bases spanning the gap. The V gene's germline CDR1 is SGHDT and CDR2 YYEEEE. CDR3 nucleotide sequence: TGTGCCAGCAGCTTGGAAGGATCTGGAAACACCATATATTTT. It encodes CASSLEGSGNTIYF. The entire variable domain, with the rest obtained from reference TRBV5-6 and TRBJ1-3, is as follows: DAGVTQSPTHLIKTRGQQVTLRCSPKSGHDTVSWYQQALGQGPQFIFQYYEEEERQRGNFPDRFSGHQFPNYSSELNVNALLLGDSALYLCASSLEGSGNTIYFGEGSWLTVV.

This clonotype was counted ten times or more. The chain links TRBV3-1 to TRBJ1-1; D is unresolved. In germline, CDR1 is LGHDT, CDR2 YNNKEL (reference sequence). Trimming removed 4 bases at V and 13 bases at J, with 13 bases between. The CDR3 runs to 11 residues. CDR3 sequence reads: CASSLGLGVFF. CDR3 in DNA: TGTGCCAGCAGCCTCGGACTGGGTGTTTTCTTT.